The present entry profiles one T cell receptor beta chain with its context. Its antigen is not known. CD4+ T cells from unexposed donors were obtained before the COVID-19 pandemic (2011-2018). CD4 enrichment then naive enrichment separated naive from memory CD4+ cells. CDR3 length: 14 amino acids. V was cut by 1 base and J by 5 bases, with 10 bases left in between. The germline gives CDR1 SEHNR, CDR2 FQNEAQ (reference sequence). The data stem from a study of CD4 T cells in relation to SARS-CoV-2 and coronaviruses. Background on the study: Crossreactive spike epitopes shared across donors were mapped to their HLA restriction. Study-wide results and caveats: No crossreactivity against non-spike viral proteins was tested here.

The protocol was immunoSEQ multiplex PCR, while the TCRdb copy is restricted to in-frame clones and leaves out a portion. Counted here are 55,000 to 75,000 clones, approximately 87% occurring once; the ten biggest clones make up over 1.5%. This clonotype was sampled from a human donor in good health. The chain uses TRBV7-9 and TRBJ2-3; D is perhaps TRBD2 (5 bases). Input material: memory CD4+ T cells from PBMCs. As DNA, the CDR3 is TGTGCCAGCAGCTTAGGGGAGTGGAGAGATACGCAGTATTTT. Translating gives CASSLGEWRDTQYF.